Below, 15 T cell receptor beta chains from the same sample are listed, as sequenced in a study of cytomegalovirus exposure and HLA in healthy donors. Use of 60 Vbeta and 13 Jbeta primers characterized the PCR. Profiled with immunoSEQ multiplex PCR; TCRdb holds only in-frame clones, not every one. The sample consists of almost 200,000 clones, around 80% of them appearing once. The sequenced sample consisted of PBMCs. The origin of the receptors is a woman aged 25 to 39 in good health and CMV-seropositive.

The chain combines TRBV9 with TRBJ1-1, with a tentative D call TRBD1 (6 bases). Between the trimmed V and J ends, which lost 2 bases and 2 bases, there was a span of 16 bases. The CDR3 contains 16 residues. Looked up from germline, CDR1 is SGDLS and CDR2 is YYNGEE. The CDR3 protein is CASSVGQMTGNTEAFF. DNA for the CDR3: TGTGCCAGCAGCGTCGGACAGATGACAGGAAACACTGAAGCTTTCTTT. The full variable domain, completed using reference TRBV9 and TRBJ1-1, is DSGVTQTPKHLITATGQRVTLRCSPRSGDLSVYWYQQSLDQGLQFLIQYYNGEERAKGNILERFSAQQFPDLHSELNLSSLELGDSALYFCASSVGQMTGNTEAFFGQGTRLTVV.

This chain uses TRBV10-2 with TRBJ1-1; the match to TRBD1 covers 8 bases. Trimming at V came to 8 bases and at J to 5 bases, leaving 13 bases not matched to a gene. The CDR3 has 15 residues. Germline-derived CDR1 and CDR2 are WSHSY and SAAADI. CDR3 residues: CASGPMRTGPTEAFF. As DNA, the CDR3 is TGCGCCAGCGGTCCCATGAGGACAGGGCCTACTGAAGCTTTCTTT.

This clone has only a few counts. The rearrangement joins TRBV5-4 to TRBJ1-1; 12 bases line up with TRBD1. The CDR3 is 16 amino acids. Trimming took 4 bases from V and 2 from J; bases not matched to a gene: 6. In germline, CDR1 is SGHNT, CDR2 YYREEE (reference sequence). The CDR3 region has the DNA TGTGCCAGCAGCCCACCGGGACAGGGGGCAAACACTGAAGCTTTCTTT. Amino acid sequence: CASSPPGQGANTEAFF. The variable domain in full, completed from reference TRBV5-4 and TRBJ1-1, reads ETGVTQSPTHLIKTRGQQVTLRCSSQSGHNTVSWYQQALGQGPQFIFQYYREEENGRGNFPPRFSGLQFPNYSSELNVNALELDDSALYLCASSPPGQGANTEAFFGQGTRLTVV.

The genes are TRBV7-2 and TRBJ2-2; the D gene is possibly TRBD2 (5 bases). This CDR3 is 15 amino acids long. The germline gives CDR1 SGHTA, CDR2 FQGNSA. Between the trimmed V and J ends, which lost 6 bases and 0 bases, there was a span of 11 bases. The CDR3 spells CASSDTGTNTGELFF. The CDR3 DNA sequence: TGTGCCAGCAGTGATACGGGGACGAACACCGGGGAGCTGTTTTTT.

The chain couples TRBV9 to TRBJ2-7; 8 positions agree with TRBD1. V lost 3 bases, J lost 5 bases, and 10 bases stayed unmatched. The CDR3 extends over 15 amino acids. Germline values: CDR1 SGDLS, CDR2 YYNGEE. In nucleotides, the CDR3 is TGTGCCAGCAGCGCCCGGACAGGGTTTTCCCACGAGCAGTACTTC. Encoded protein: CASSARTGFSHEQYF. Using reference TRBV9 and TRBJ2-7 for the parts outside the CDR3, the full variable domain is DSGVTQTPKHLITATGQRVTLRCSPRSGDLSVYWYQQSLDQGLQFLIQYYNGEERAKGNILERFSAQQFPDLHSELNLSSLELGDSALYFCASSARTGFSHEQYFGPGTRLTVT.

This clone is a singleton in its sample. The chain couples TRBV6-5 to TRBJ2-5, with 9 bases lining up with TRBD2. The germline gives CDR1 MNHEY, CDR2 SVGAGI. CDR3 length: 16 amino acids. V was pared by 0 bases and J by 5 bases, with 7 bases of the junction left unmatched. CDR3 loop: CASSYSVAGAGETQYF. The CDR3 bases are TGTGCCAGCAGTTACTCCGTAGCGGGGGCGGGGGAGACCCAGTACTTC.

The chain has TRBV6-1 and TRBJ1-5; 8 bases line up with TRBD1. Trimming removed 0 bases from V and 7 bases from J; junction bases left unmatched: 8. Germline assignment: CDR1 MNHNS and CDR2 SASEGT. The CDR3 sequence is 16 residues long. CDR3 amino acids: CASSEALGTGTQPQHF. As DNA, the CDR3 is TGTGCCAGCAGTGAAGCATTAGGGACAGGAACCCAGCCCCAGCATTTT.

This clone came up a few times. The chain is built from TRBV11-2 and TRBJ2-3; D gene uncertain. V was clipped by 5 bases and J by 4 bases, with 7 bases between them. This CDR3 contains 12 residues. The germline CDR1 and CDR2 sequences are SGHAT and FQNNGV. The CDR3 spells CASSHYSDTQYF. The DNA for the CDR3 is TGTGCCAGCAGCCACTACTCAGATACGCAGTATTTT.

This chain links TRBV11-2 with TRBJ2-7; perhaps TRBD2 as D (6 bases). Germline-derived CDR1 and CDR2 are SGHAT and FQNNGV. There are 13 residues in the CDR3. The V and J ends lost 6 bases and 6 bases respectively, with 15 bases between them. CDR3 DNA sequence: TGTGCCAGCAGACTCATATGGGGAGGCGAGCAGTACTTC. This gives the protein CASRLIWGGEQYF.

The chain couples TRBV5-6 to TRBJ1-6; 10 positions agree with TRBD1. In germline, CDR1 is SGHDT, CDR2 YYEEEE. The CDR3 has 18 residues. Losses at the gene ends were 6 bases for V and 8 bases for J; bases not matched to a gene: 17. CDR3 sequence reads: CASTVSPMTGGLDSPLHF. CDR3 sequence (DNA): TGTGCCAGCACCGTCAGTCCCATGACAGGGGGCCTAGATTCACCCCTCCACTTT. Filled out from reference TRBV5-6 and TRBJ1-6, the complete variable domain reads DAGVTQSPTHLIKTRGQQVTLRCSPKSGHDTVSWYQQALGQGPQFIFQYYEEEERQRGNFPDRFSGHQFPNYSSELNVNALLLGDSALYLCASTVSPMTGGLDSPLHFGNGTRLTVT.

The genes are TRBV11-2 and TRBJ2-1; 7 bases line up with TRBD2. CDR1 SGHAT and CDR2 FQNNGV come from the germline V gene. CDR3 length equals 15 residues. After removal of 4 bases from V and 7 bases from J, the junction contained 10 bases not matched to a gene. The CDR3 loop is CASSSPAGAGNEQFF. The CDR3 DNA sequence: TGTGCCAGCAGCTCCCCCGCGGGAGCAGGTAATGAGCAGTTCTTC.

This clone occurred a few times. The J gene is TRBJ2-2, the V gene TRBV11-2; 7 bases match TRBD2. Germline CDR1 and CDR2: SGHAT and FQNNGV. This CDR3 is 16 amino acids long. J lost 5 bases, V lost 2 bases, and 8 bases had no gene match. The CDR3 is CASSLMTAGVTGELFF. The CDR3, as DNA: TGTGCCAGCAGCTTAATGACGGCGGGGGTAACCGGGGAGCTGTTTTTT.

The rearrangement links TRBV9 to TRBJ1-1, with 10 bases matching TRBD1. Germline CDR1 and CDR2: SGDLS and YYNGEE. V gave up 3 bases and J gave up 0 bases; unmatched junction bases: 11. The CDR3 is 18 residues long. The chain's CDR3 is CASSATGTGDLLNTEAFF. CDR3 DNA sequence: TGTGCCAGCAGCGCAACCGGGACAGGGGATCTTTTGAACACTGAAGCTTTCTTT.

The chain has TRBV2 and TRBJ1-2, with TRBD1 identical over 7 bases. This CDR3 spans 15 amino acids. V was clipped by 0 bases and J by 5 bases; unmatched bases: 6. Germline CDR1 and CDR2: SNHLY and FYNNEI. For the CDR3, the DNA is TGTGCCAGCAGTGAAGCGTTAACAGGGGAATATGGCTACACCTTC. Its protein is CASSEALTGEYGYTF.

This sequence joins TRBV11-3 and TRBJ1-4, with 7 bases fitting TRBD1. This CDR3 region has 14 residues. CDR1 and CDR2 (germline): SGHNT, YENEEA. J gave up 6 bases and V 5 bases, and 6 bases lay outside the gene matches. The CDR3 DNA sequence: TGTGCCAGCAGCCAGACAGGGTGGGATGAAAAACTGTTTTTT. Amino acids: CASSQTGWDEKLFF.